This TCR beta chain was found in a study of OX40 agonist ivuxolimab in advanced cancers. Study details: A partial response was reached by three patients: one with hepatocellular carcinoma and two with cutaneous melanoma. General study points: Average numbers of expanded clones were greater in CD8+ T cells than in CD4+. Among patients with partial responses at 0.1-3.0 mg/kg, clonal expansion was among the lowest.

In its sample, this clone was seen a few times. The antigen is not known. Repertoires were generated with immunoSEQ multiplex PCR, while TCRdb's copy carries only in-frame clones and drops some. The sample lists around 100,000 clones, about nine tenths occurring once. This sequence was found in an adult with an advanced solid tumor such as melanoma, head and neck, liver or kidney cancer. The starting material was CD4+ or CD8+ T cells sorted from blood, obtained in a trial of the OX40 agonist ivuxolimab.

CDR3 protein: CATSRDSLAKNIQYF. The CDR3 DNA reads TGTGCCACCAGCAGAGACTCTTTAGCCAAAAACATTCAGTACTTC. The chain carries TRBV15 and TRBJ2-4; D is ambiguous. This CDR3 has 15 residues. V gave up 0 bases and J gave up 0 bases, with 6 bases separating them. Germline CDR1 and CDR2: LNHNV and YYDKDF (reference sequence). Full variable domain (missing parts from reference TRBV15 and TRBJ2-4): DAMVIQNPRYQVTQFGKPVTLSCSQTLNHNVMYWYQQKSSQAPKLLFHYYDKDFNNEADTPDNFQSRRPNTSFCFLDIRSPGLGDTAMYLCATSRDSLAKNIQYFGAGTRLSVL.